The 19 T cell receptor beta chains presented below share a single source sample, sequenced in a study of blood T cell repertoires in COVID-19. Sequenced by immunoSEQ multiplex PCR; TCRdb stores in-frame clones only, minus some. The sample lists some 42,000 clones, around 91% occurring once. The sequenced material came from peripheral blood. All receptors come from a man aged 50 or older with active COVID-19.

In DNA, the CDR3 is TGTGCCACCAGTGACCCCGGTCAGGGGCCCTACAATGAGCAGTTCTTC. Its translation: CATSDPGQGPYNEQFF. The chain carries TRBV24-1 and TRBJ2-1; possibly TRBD1 for D (6 bases). Trimming left V 4 bases short and J 2 bases short, with 14 bases between. Germline lookup yields CDR1 KGHDR and CDR2 SFDVKD. The CDR3 runs to 16 residues.

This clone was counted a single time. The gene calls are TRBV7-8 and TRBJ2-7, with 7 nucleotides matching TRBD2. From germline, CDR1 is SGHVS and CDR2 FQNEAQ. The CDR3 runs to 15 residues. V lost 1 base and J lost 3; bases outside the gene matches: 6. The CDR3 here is CASSLVASGFYEQYF. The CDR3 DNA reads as TGTGCCAGCAGCTTAGTGGCTAGCGGTTTCTACGAGCAGTACTTC.

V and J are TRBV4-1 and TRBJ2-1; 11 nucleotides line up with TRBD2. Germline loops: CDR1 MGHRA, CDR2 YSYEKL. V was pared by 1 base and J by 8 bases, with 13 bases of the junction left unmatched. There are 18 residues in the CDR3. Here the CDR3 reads CASSQGQLAGGIRDEQFF. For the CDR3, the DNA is TGCGCCAGCAGCCAAGGCCAGCTAGCGGGGGGCATTAGGGATGAGCAGTTCTTC.

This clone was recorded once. CDR3: CASGEFYGYTF. The CDR3 DNA sequence: TGCGCCAGCGGGGAGTTCTATGGCTACACCTTC. This sequence joins TRBV5-1 and TRBJ1-2; no definite D call. The germline CDR1 and CDR2 sequences are SGHRS and YFSETQ. V lost 7 bases to trimming and J lost 4 bases, with 8 bases between them. The CDR3 has 11 residues.

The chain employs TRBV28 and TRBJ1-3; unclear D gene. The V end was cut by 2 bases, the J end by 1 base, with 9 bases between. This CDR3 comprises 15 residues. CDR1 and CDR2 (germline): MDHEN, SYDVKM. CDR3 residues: CASSLGRRSGNTIYF. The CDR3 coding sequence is TGTGCCAGCAGTTTAGGGAGGAGGTCTGGAAACACCATATATTTT.

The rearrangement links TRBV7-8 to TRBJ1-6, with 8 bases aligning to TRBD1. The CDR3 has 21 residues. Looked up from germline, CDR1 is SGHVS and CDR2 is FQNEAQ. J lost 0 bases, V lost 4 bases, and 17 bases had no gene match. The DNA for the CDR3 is TGTGCCAGCAGCTCCTGGACAGGGCTAACCGCTGGGAACTCCTATAATTCACCCCTCCACTTT. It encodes CASSSWTGLTAGNSYNSPLHF. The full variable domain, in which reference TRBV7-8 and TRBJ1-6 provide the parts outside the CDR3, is GAGVSQSPRYKVAKRGQDVALRCDPISGHVSLFWYQQALGQGPEFLTYFQNEAQLDKSGLPSDRFFAERPEGSVSTLKIQRTQQEDSAVYLCASSSWTGLTAGNSYNSPLHFGNGTRLTVT.

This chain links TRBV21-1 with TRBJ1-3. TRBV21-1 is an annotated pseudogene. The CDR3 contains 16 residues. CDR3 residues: CASSRGGTASGNTIYF. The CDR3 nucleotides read TGTGCCAGCAGCCGGGGGGGAACGGCTTCTGGAAACACCATATATTTT.

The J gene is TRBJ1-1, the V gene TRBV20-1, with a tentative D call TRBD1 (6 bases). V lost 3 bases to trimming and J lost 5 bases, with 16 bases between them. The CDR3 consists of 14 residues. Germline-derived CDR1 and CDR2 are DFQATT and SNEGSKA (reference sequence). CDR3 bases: TGCAGTGCTAGTCTCTACGGGGGGCGGACTGAAGCTTTCTTT. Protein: CSASLYGGRTEAFF.

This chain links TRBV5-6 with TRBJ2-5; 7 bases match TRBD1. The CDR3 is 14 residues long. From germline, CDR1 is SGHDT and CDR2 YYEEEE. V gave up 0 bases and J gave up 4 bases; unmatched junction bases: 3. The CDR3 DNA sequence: TGTGCCAGCAGCTTGGAACAGGGGCTAGAGACCCAGTACTTC. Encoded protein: CASSLEQGLETQYF. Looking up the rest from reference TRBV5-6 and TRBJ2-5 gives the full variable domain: DAGVTQSPTHLIKTRGQQVTLRCSPKSGHDTVSWYQQALGQGPQFIFQYYEEEERQRGNFPDRFSGHQFPNYSSELNVNALLLGDSALYLCASSLEQGLETQYFGPGTRLLVL.

The CDR3 spells CASSFTFGSGTGGFGYGYTF. The CDR3 nucleotides read TGTGCCAGCAGTTTTACTTTCGGATCCGGGACAGGGGGTTTCGGCTATGGCTACACCTTC. The rearrangement joins TRBV28 to TRBJ1-2; TRBD1 agrees at 11 bases. The CDR3 has 20 residues. The germline CDR1 and CDR2 sequences are MDHEN and SYDVKM. The junction had 19 bases not matched to a gene; V was cut back by 3 bases and J by 4 bases.

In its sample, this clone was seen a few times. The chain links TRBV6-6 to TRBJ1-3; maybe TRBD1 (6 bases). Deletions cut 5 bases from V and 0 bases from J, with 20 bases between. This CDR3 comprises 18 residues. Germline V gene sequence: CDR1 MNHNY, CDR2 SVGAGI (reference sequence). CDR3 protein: CASSLRLAGASSGNTIYF. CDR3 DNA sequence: TGTGCCAGCAGTCTCCGACTGGCGGGGGCGAGCTCTGGAAACACCATATATTTT.

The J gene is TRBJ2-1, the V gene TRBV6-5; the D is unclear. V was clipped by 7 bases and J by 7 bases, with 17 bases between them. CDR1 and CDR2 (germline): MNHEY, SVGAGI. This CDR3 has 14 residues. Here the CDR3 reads CASTKRTGGNEQFF. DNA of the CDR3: TGTGCCAGCACAAAACGCACTGGTGGTAATGAGCAGTTCTTC.

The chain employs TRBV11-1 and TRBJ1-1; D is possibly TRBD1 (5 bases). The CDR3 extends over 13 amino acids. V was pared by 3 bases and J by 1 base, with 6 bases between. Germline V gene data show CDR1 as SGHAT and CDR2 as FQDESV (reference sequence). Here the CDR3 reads CASSFDRNTEAFF. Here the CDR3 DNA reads TGTGCCAGCAGCTTCGACAGGAACACTGAAGCTTTCTTT.

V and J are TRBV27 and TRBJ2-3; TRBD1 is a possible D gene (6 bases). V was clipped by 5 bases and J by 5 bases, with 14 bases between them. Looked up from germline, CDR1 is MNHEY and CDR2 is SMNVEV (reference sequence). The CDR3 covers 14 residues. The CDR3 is CASSDAGAGDTQYF. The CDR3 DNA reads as TGTGCCAGCAGTGACGCAGGGGCCGGAGATACGCAGTATTTT.

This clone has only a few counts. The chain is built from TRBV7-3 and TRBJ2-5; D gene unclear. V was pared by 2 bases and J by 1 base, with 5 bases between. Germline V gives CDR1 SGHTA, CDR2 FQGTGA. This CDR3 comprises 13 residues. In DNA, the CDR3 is TGTGCCAGCAGCTTATCCGGCCAAGAGACCCAGTACTTC. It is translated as CASSLSGQETQYF.

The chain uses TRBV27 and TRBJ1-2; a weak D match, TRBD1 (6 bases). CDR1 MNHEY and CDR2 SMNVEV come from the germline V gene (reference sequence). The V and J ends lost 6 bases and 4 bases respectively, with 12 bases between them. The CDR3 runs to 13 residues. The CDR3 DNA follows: TGTGCCAGCAGACCGACAGGCCCCTATGGCTACACCTTC. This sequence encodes CASRPTGPYGYTF.

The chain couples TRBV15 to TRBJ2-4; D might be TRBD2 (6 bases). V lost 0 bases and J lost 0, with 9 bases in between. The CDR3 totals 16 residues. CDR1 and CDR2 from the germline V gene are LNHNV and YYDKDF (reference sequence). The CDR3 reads CATSRDGGVAKNIQYF. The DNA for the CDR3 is TGTGCCACCAGCAGAGATGGCGGGGTAGCCAAAAACATTCAGTACTTC.

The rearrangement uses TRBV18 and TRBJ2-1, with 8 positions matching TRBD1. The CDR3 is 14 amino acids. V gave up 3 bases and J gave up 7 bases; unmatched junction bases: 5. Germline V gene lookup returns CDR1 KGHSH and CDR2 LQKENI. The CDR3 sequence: CASSPGGDRNEQFF. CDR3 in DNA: TGTGCCAGCTCACCTGGCGGGGACAGGAATGAGCAGTTCTTC.

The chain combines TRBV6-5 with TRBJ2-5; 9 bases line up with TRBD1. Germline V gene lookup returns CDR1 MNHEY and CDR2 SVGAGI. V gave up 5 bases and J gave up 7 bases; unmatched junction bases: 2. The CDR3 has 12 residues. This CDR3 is CASSTGGATQYF. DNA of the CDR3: TGTGCCAGCAGTACAGGGGGCGCGACCCAGTACTTC.